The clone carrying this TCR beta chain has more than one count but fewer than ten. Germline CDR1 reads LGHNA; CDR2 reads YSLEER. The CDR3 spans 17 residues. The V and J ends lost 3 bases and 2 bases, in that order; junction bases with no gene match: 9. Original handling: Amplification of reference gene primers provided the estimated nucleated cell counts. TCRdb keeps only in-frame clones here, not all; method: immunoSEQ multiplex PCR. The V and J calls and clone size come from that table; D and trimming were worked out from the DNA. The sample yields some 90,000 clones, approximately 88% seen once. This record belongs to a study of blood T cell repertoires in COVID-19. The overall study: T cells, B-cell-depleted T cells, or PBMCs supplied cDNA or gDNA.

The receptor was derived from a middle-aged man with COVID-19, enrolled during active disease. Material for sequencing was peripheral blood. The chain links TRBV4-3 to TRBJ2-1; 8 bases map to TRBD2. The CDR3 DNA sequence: TGCGCCAGCAGCCACGCTGGTGGCGGGGGGACCTACAATGAGCAGTTCTTC. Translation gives CASSHAGGGGTYNEQFF.